This T cell receptor (beta chain) was found in a study of T cell changes during pregnancy in multiple sclerosis. J gave up 0 bases and V 5 bases, and 4 bases lay outside the gene matches. Germline V gives CDR1 MNHEY, CDR2 SVGAGI. There are 15 residues in the CDR3. Some clones are missing from TCRdb's copy, which holds only in-frame ones; the method was immunoSEQ multiplex PCR. The table includes fewer than 150,000 clones, approximately 96% detected once. The chain carries TRBV6-5 and TRBJ2-3; 8 bases agree with TRBD1. This TCR was recovered from a female donor with multiple sclerosis, enrolled in a pregnancy study. Sample: peripheral blood, taken after pregnancy. The CDR3 loop reads CASSRQGFSTDTQYF. CDR3 in DNA: TGTGCCAGCAGTCGACAGGGGTTCAGCACAGATACGCAGTATTTT.